This T cell receptor beta chain is drawn from a study of blood T cell repertoires in COVID-19. The germline gives CDR1 SGHRS, CDR2 YFSETQ. Trimming stripped 0 bases from V and 5 bases from J, with 12 bases between. CDR3 length: 14 residues. Sequenced by immunoSEQ multiplex PCR; TCRdb stores in-frame clones only, minus some. The data contain approximately 46,000 clones, around 84% of them singletons. This sequence joins TRBV5-1 and TRBJ2-7, with no clear D. This receptor was identified in a human donor in a cohort sampled during active COVID-19. The source material was peripheral blood. CDR3 region: CASSLEAQFDEQYF. CDR3 DNA: TGCGCCAGCAGCTTGGAGGCACAGTTTGACGAGCAGTACTTC.